The following is a T cell receptor (beta chain) sequence with its context. Which antigen it targets is not known. Base quality data are lacking; no much larger clone is found one base away. The entry originates in a study of cytomegalovirus exposure and HLA in healthy donors (dated by TCRdb to about 2017). Describing the broader study: An earlier analysis of roughly 500 of the donors reported roughly 270 Gb of sequence data and 117 million unique TCR beta sequences from about 179 million T cells. About 320 gigabases of sequencing data and 70 million to 100 million unique TCR sequences were included in an early release covering around 600 HLA-typed donors. Of the approximately 400 genotyped donors, around 81% fell in the genetic ancestry cluster associated with self-reported Caucasian donors. The study aimed to test whether signatures of past pathogen exposure could be identified by cataloging public T cell receptors. The study profiled the T cell repertoires of approximately 700 subjects by immunosequencing and related them to cytomegalovirus serostatus. Besides the first cohort of roughly 660 subjects, a separate validation cohort made up of roughly 120 different subjects was used. To predict cytomegalovirus infection status, the study brought together high-throughput TCR immunosequencing, statistical association of individual TCRs with disease status, and machine learning. A later analysis re-analyzed previously published TCR beta repertoires from 666 donors and added high-resolution HLA genotyping to study TCR occurrence patterns. In the later analysis, no new phenotypic data were used to find candidate immune exposures; instead, reliance was placed on TCR beta sequences and their occurrence across donors. An earlier analysis of 587 of the donors applied high-throughput TCR beta sequencing to assess whether each TCR beta V gene segment acted as functional or pseudogenic. Alongside the repertoire data, information on donor age, sex, ethnicity and CMV serostatus was compiled. A later genetic analysis took genome-wide SNP genotypes for about 60% of the roughly 670 donors and used that subset as a discovery cohort. Every discovery cohort repertoire had been produced on one sequencing platform. Both class I and class II loci were covered by HLA typing, at four-digit resolution. Typing coverage differed by locus: A, B, C, DRB1 and DQB1 were typed in roughly 620-630 donors, DQA1 in about 500, DPA1 in roughly 590, and DPB1 in approximately 450. Four to six DR-DQ haplotypes were handled as single units for association and clustering, since linkage in the cohort was strong. On average, 235,054 unique TCR beta nucleotide sequences were sequenced per donor among a few hundred genotyped donors of the cohort, with 15% to 20% of those sequences being non-productive. On the study overall, not on this receptor specifically: In a later analysis, some 17,000 TCR beta sequences were associated with specific HLA alleles at a false discovery rate of 0.05. When HLA alleles, especially DR and DQ, strongly co-occurred, attributing TCR associations to individual alleles was difficult. A cluster of highly shared sequence variants was judged likely to represent a technical artifact of the sequencing pipeline. According to a later genetic analysis, donors in an Asian-associated ancestry cluster had fewer N-insertions in productive TCRs than the approximately 690-donor mean. Because counts were too low, approximately 15 rarely observed V segments, including chromosome 9 orphons, were excluded from the earlier analysis of 587 of the donors. The classifier was reported to diagnose cytomegalovirus status with high specificity and sensitivity in both the original cohort and the validation cohort. Three of the identified cytomegalovirus-associated TCR beta chains were confirmed in vitro to be specific for cytomegalovirus antigens. Some IMGT-functional V segments, including TRBV6-2 and TRBV6-3, could not be distinguished by the 87-base-pair reads and were therefore excluded. An association between a missense DCLRE1C variant and V-gene and J-gene trimming of TCR beta chains was found in a later genetic analysis and replicated in an independent cohort. Correlated functional status among segregating V segments might be attributable to linkage disequilibrium, but an unknown experimental factor could not be ruled out. The cohort was sequenced for TCR beta chains only, and without alpha or paired-chain data the features that could be detected were limited. The presence/absence analyses assumed that sequencing depth was roughly uniform across donors, and that assumption may not be true. In a later analysis, most CMV-associated TCR beta chains were found to appear HLA-restricted, with HLA associations seemingly driven largely by CMV exposure. A further reported finding was that TCR beta sequences accurately predicted the HLA-A and HLA-B alleles for most subjects in the first cohort. CMV serostatus was the only immune exposure information available for the cohort. Because some donors lacked HLA typing at each locus, the association tests relied only on the typed subset. A total of fewer than 200 TCR beta chains were listed by the study as associated with cytomegalovirus. According to the authors, the approach could potentially be generalized to other disease states and immunological phenotypes. A later analysis reported that several top co-occurrence clusters appeared linked to parvovirus B19, influenza, CMV and Epstein-Barr virus. A later analysis found that TCR association rates varied across HLA loci, with DRB1 alleles showing the most associated TCRs and HLA-C alleles the fewest. In an earlier analysis of some 550 of the donors, most TCR beta V segments were observed in productive rearrangements about 87% or about 30% of the time, broadly matching IMGT annotations. Across donors, most TCR sequences were observed very rarely, whereas some public TCRs were present in many individuals. Compared with equally common non-associated chains, HLA-associated TCR beta chains in a later analysis were more clonally expanded and had lower generation probabilities.

The library relied on the immunoSEQ multiplex PCR assay. For the multiplex PCR, a mixture combining 60 forward primers for TCR Vbeta segments and 13 reverse primers for TCR Jbeta segments was used. The CDR3 region of rearranged TCR beta genes was amplified from genomic DNA by a multiplex PCR assay. On the Illumina HiSeq System, the amplified TCR beta libraries were sequenced as 87-base-pair reads. Processing in the source paper ran as follows. A later analysis counted tens of millions of unique TCR beta chains across the 640 or so repertoires, and some 11 million of these chains were shared by at least two donors. To remove PCR and sequencing errors, raw reads were error-corrected and collapsed into unique sequences using a nearest-neighbor algorithm that merged closely related sequences. V, D and J gene segments were assigned by aligning CDR3 sequences to IMGT reference sequences. For a sequence to be retained, at least a six-nucleotide match to both a V gene segment and a J gene segment was required. Rearrangements were called productive when the CDR3 lacked stop codons and stayed in frame with V and J; all others were non-productive. Following IMGT convention, CDR3 was defined as the stretch from the second conserved V-encoded cysteine up to the conserved J-encoded phenylalanine. Sequences without an unambiguous match to a single V gene segment were excluded from the earlier analysis of several hundred of the donors. In an earlier analysis of several hundred of the donors, V segments were called functional above 56.7% productive rearrangements and were called segregating when the between-donor standard deviation exceeded 5%. A statistical classification framework was built for diagnosing cytomegalovirus status from the catalog of TCR beta chain sequences. In a later analysis, TCR nucleotide sequences were compared against IMGT/GENE-DB human TR gene sequences so that V and J genes could be assigned. Using the TCRdist pipeline, a later analysis assigned CDR3 sequences along with most-parsimonious VDJ recombination scenarios. In a later analysis, each TCR beta chain was defined by its CDR3 amino acid sequence together with its V-gene family, and reads lacking a unique V-gene family were excluded. To address suspected cross-contamination and a sequencing artifact, a later analysis removed around 590 highly shared, low-generation-probability nucleotide sequences. In a later analysis, a clonal expansion index was calculated for each public chain from normalized within-repertoire ranks of inferred template counts. A later analysis computed generation probabilities with a VDJ recombination model fitted to out-of-frame rearrangements, and checked the results against IGoR. In a later analysis, TCR-TCR, TCR-HLA and TCR-CMV co-occurrence was scored with hypergeometric tests, and a repertoire-size bias correction was applied to TCR pairs. False discovery rates were estimated in a later analysis by permuting HLA or CMV assignments 20 times. In a later analysis, co-occurring TCRs were grouped with DBSCAN, and TCRdist sequence similarity was added when clustering was performed within HLA-allele-positive subsets. For co-occurrence clustering, repertoires with fewer than 30,000 or more than 120,000 public chains were excluded, along with five repertoires with anomalous nucleotide sharing. In TCRdb, the immuneACCESS table is reduced to in-frame sequences with V and J assigned. These tables do not hold every clone; where another copy was compared, an unresolved V gene accounts for under half, and the others remain unexplained. V and J calls and clone size are copied from that table; D and trimming were computed from the DNA. A total of some 80,000 clones appear in this sample, around 60% of them only once. More than 3.5% of the sample lies in the top ten.

In total, 600 or so healthy bone marrow donors made up the cohort. All cohort members were sampled while nominally healthy, although unrecorded immune exposures were likely present. The donor was CMV seropositive and belonged to the group of 270 or so seropositive cohort members. A peripheral blood sample was provided by each donor, and peripheral blood mononuclear cells were used for TCR beta sequencing. The Qiagen DNeasy Blood Extraction Kit was used to extract genomic DNA from the blood cell samples. The CDR3 numbers 14 residues from cysteine through phenylalanine. Only the CDR3 DNA stays, 42 bases, in frame from base 1. Germline trimming amounts to 3 bases on V and 2 bases on J, with 0 as the count of junction bases outside the gene matches. The germline V gene gives CDR1 as KGHSH and CDR2 as LQKENI.

Sequenced input: PBMCs. The chain couples TRBV18 to TRBJ2-7, with 11 junctional bases fitting TRBD2. This clonotype originated in a male donor in good health and CMV-seropositive. The base sequence is TGTGCCAGCTCACCGACTAGCGGGACCTACGAGCAGTACTTC. It is translated as CASSPTSGTYEQYF. The reference TRBV18 and TRBJ2-7 proteins fill in what lies around the CDR3, so the full variable domain reads NAGVMQNPRHLVRRRGQEARLRCSPMKGHSHVYWYRQLPEEGLKFMVYLQKENIIDESGMPKERFSAEFPKEGPSILRIQQVVRGDSAAYFCASSPTSGTYEQYFGPGTRLTVT.